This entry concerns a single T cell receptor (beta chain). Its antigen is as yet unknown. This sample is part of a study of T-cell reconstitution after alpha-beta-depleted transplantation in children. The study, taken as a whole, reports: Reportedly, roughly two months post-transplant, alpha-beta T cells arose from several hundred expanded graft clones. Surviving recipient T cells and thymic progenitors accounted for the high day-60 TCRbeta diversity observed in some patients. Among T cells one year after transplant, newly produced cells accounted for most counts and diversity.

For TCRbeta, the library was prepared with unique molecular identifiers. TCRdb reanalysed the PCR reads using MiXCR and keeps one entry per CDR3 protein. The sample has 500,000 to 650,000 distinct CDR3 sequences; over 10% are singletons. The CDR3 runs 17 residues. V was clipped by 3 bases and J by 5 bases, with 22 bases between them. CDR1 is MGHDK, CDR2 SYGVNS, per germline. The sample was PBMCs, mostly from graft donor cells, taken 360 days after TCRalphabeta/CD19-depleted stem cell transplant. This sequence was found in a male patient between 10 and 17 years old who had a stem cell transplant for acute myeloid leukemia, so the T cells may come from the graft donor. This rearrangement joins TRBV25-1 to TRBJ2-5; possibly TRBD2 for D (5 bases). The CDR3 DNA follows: TGTGCCAGCAGTGACCCCCCTGGAGGCCAATTTGGGGAGACCCAGTACTTC. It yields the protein CASSDPPGGQFGETQYF.